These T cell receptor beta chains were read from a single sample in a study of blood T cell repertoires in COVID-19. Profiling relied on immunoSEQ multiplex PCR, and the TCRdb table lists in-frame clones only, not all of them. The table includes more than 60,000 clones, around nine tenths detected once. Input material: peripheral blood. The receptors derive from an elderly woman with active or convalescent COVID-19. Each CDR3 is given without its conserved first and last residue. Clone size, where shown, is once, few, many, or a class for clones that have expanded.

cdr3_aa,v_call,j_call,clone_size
ASSPPGQGGYNEQF,TRBV28,TRBJ2-1,-
AISELPGQGGGYT,TRBV10-3,TRBJ1-2,few
ASSHNGQGGTGELF,TRBV18,TRBJ2-2,-
ASSYLAGVETQY,TRBV5-1,TRBJ2-5,once
ASSTGQNTGELF,TRBV9,TRBJ2-2,-
ASSLERFEQY,TRBV5-4,TRBJ2-7,-
ASLGYVAGVDTGELF,TRBV28,TRBJ2-2,-
ASSHGQGALY,TRBV3-1/TRBV3-2,TRBJ1-5,once
ASSSPGQVVDEQY,TRBV19,TRBJ2-7,-
ATSRDRGTTYNEQF,TRBV15,TRBJ2-1,-
ASIPGASGRKVF,TRBV28,TRBJ2-1,-
ASSLSFYRANEQF,TRBV27,TRBJ2-1,-
ASSPGLRGGQETQY,TRBV18,TRBJ2-5,-
ASSKDWDRDGPYSPLH,TRBV21-1,TRBJ1-6,-
ASSQWDRADTGELF,TRBV7-6,TRBJ2-2,-
ASSAGGSGANVLT,TRBV28,TRBJ2-6,-
AISDYYEQY,TRBV10-3,TRBJ2-7,-
AISETGGGYEQY,TRBV10-3,TRBJ2-7,-
ASSLGLAGSGDTQY,TRBV5-1,TRBJ2-3,-
ASSYKERGPSYEQY,TRBV6-5,TRBJ2-7,-
ASSPGQPKSTDTQY,TRBV5-1,TRBJ2-3,-
ASSLAGSDRGSF,TRBV5-4,TRBJ1-1,-
ASSYGGVGNQPQH,TRBV6-2/TRBV6-3,TRBJ1-5,-
ASSRLAGAPGELF,TRBV3-1/TRBV3-2,TRBJ2-2,-
ASSPLAGGRVGGNEQF,TRBV7-2,TRBJ2-1,-
ASSLQGLRSGSPLH,TRBV7-9,TRBJ1-6,-
ASSSKRRDLNEQF,TRBV9,TRBJ2-1,few
ASSLPYTGAYEQY,TRBV5-8,TRBJ2-7,-
ASSVGSSGGVTQY,TRBV2,TRBJ2-3,-
ASSPPPGTQY,TRBV6-5,TRBJ2-5,-
ASSQSGYTEAF,TRBV3-1/TRBV3-2,TRBJ1-1,once
ASSVGQVRLGELF,TRBV10-1,TRBJ2-2,-
ASSQGAASNNEQF,TRBV4-2,TRBJ2-1,-
ASRGGPRLTGELF,TRBV7-2,TRBJ2-2,-
ASSPGLSNQPQH,TRBV7-9,TRBJ1-5,few